This is a list of T cell receptor beta chains from one sample in a study of early T cells in non-severe SARS-CoV-2 infection. TCRdb processed the 5' RACE reads anew with MiXCR; each CDR3 protein has one entry. The sample contains some 38,000 distinct CDR3 sequences, roughly 6% of which appear only once. Here the sequenced sample was whole blood, taken at baseline. The source of these receptors is an adult who was a healthcare worker with PCR-confirmed SARS-CoV-2 infection or an uninfected control (not recorded which). Each CDR3 is given with its conserved first and last residue. The D gene is left open where the match is weak. Some rows have no size entry. The others give once, few or many, or a class for an expanded clone.

>-|TRBJ2-7|TRBV7-9|-
CASRGTDSVYEQYF
TGTGCCAGCAGGGGGACGGATAGCGTCTACGAGCAGTACTTC
>many|TRBJ1-1|TRBV30|-
CAWINRATGNTEAFF
TGTGCCTGGATAAATCGTGCGACGGGGAACACTGAAGCTTTCTTT
>-|TRBJ2-2|TRBV29-1|-
CSVGGVDTGELFF
TGCAGCGTAGGCGGGGTCGACACCGGGGAGCTGTTTTTT
>many|TRBJ1-1|TRBV12-3/TRBV12-4|-
CASSLTRSNTEAFF
TGTGCCAGCAGTTTAACAAGGTCGAACACTGAAGCTTTCTTT
>many|TRBJ2-2|TRBV20-1|-
CSARPPTGTHTGELFF
TGCAGTGCTAGACCCCCGACCGGGACCCACACCGGGGAGCTGTTTTTT
>-|TRBJ1-4|TRBV4-3|-
CASSQGGGRTTNEKLFF
TGCGCCAGCAGCCAAGGGGGCGGGCGCACAACTAATGAAAAACTGTTTTTT
>many|TRBJ2-4|TRBV3-1|-
CASSQGPLVGGNIQYF
TGTGCCAGCAGCCAAGGCCCGCTGGTAGGAGGGAACATTCAGTACTTC
>many|TRBJ1-3|TRBV3-1|-
CASSRLAWGSRSGNTIYF
TGTGCCAGCAGCCGCCTTGCATGGGGCAGTCGCTCTGGAAACACCATATATTTT
>many|TRBJ2-3|TRBV5-4|TRBD2
CASRATSRRGGNTDTQYF
TGTGCCAGCAGGGCTACCTCTCGGCGGGGGGGAAACACAGATACGCAGTATTTT
>few|TRBJ1-1|TRBV6-2/TRBV6-3|TRBD1
CASSRPGQGRSEAFF
TGTGCCAGCAGTCGACCGGGACAGGGGCGGTCTGAAGCTTTCTTT
>many|TRBJ1-2|TRBV15|-
CATSRDVGLANYGYTF
TGTGCCACCAGCAGAGATGTCGGGCTAGCTAACTATGGCTACACCTTC
>many|TRBJ1-4|TRBV18|-
CASSPLLKKTNEKLFF
TGTGCCAGCTCACCACTTTTGAAGAAGACTAATGAAAAACTGTTTTTT
>many|TRBJ1-2|TRBV30|-
CAWSVGGGGYTF
TGTGCCTGGAGTGTCGGGGGCGGGGGCTACACCTTC
>many|TRBJ1-1|TRBV7-8|-
CASSSDGWDTEAFF
TGTGCCAGCAGCTCTGATGGGTGGGACACTGAAGCTTTCTTT
>few|TRBJ1-5|TRBV18|-
CASSPGSPNQPQHF
TGTGCCAGCTCACCAGGTAGTCCCAATCAGCCCCAGCATTTT
>many|TRBJ2-1|TRBV14|TRBD2
CASSQVDSGINEQFF
TGTGCCAGCAGCCAAGTCGATAGCGGGATCAATGAGCAGTTCTTC
>few|TRBJ2-7|TRBV7-9|TRBD2
CAILGTSGPYEQYF
TGTGCCATTCTCGGGACTAGCGGGCCCTACGAGCAGTACTTC
>-|TRBJ1-4|TRBV5-6|-
CASSTPGAGGGKLFF
TGTGCCAGCAGCACCCCCGGGGCCGGAGGCGGAAAACTGTTTTTT
>many|TRBJ2-2|TRBV6-4|-
CASSEPNTGELFF
TGTGCCAGCAGTGAACCGAACACCGGGGAGCTGTTTTTT
>few|TRBJ2-2|TRBV6-4|-
CASSDSATGELFF
TGTGCCAGCAGTGACTCCGCAACCGGGGAGCTGTTTTTT
>few|TRBJ2-7|TRBV2|-
CASSVEAVSYEQYF
TGTGCCAGCAGTGTGGAAGCGGTCTCCTACGAGCAGTACTTC
>few|TRBJ2-3|TRBV7-2|TRBD2
CASSRSGGTQYF
TGTGCCAGCAGTAGAAGCGGGGGTACGCAGTATTTT
>many|TRBJ2-7|TRBV12-5|TRBD2
CASAGGLADSSYEQYF
TGTGCTAGTGCCGGAGGACTAGCGGACAGCTCCTACGAGCAGTACTTC
>many|TRBJ2-2|TRBV3-1|-
CASTLGASRTTGELFF
TGTGCCAGCACCCTCGGGGCTAGCAGAACCACCGGGGAGCTGTTTTTT
>-|TRBJ1-2|TRBV6-5|TRBD1
CASRDRGRNYGYTF
TGTGCCAGCAGAGACAGGGGGCGTAACTATGGCTACACCTTC
>many|TRBJ1-2|TRBV9|-
CASSSPPDPKYYGYTF
TGTGCCAGCAGCTCGCCGCCGGATCCTAAGTACTATGGCTACACCTTC
>many|TRBJ2-7|TRBV5-1|-
CASSSGLGTPTYEQYF
TGCGCCAGCAGCTCGGGACTCGGGACGCCTACCTACGAGCAGTACTTC
>many|TRBJ2-1|TRBV7-6|-
CASSFMGSGQFF
TGTGCCAGCAGCTTTATGGGATCTGGGCAGTTCTTC
>many|TRBJ2-7|TRBV7-9|TRBD2
CASSHIGGWQYF
TGTGCCAGCAGCCACATCGGGGGGTGGCAGTACTTC
>-|TRBJ2-2|TRBV7-6|-
CASSLSAGNTGELFF
TGTGCCAGCAGCTTAAGCGCAGGGAACACCGGGGAGCTGTTTTTT
>-|TRBJ1-1|TRBV5-1|-
CASSLTQGGMNTEAFF
TGCGCCAGCAGCTTGACGCAGGGCGGCATGAACACTGAAGCTTTCTTT
>-|TRBJ2-5|TRBV20-1|TRBD2
CSASGGVQVTQYF
TGCAGTGCTAGCGGGGGGGTCCAGGTGACCCAGTACTTC
>many|TRBJ1-2|TRBV21-1|-
CASSKRKGAPFGYTF
TGTGCCAGCAGCAAAAGGAAGGGGGCGCCTTTTGGCTACACCTTC
>many|TRBJ2-7|TRBV5-6|TRBD1
CASSRLGTAFTYEQYF
TGTGCCAGCAGCCGCCTAGGGACAGCATTCACCTACGAGCAGTACTTC
>many|TRBJ1-6|TRBV6-6|-
CASRRDTPLHF
TGTGCCAGCAGGAGGGACACACCCCTCCACTTT
>few|TRBJ2-7|TRBV29-1|-
CSVGGSDYEQYF
TGCAGCGTGGGGGGCAGCGACTACGAGCAGTACTTC
>many|TRBJ1-5|TRBV11-1|TRBD1
CASSPDGTEIQPQHF
TGTGCCAGCAGCCCTGACGGGACAGAGATACAGCCCCAGCATTTT
>many|TRBJ2-3|TRBV20-1|-
CSARAGGKADTQYF
TGCAGTGCTAGGGCGGGCGGGAAAGCAGATACGCAGTATTTT
>many|TRBJ2-5|TRBV12-3/TRBV12-4|TRBD2
CASSSGLAAQETQYF
TGTGCCAGCAGTTCCGGACTAGCGGCTCAAGAGACCCAGTACTTC
>many|TRBJ1-2|TRBV20-1|-
CSANKGGSHYGYTF
TGCAGTGCTAATAAAGGGGGTTCCCACTATGGCTACACCTTC
>many|TRBJ2-7|TRBV20-1|TRBD2
CSARAWTSGRRGYEQYF
TGCAGTGCTAGAGCCTGGACTAGCGGGAGAAGGGGCTACGAGCAGTACTTC